This T cell receptor beta chain was recorded in a study of CD8 T cells in Susac syndrome. The CDR3 spans 13 residues. Per the germline V gene, CDR1 is SQVTM and CDR2 is ANQGSEA. Random-hexamer reverse transcription was applied to roughly 0.5 to 1 ug RNA. TCRdb called the immunoSEQ multiplex PCR reads again in MiXCR, with one record for every CDR3 protein. The table lists roughly 70,000 distinct CDR3 sequences, over 95% of them singletons. J is TRBJ1-1 and V is TRBV29-1; a weak D match, TRBD1 (5 bases). The clonotype originates from a human donor with multiple sclerosis. The sequencing sample was made of CD4+ T cells from PBMCs. The CDR3 protein is CSFARDLNTEAFF. CDR3 nucleotides: TGCAGTTTCGCTAGGGACCTGAACACTGAAGCTTTCTTT.